Each of the 9 T cell receptor beta chains below was sequenced from the same sample in a study of CD8 T cells in Susac syndrome. The RNA input was 0.5 to 1 ug, and it was reverse transcribed with random hexamers. TCRdb reprocessed the immunoSEQ multiplex PCR reads via MiXCR and lists one record per CDR3 protein. Of roughly 120,000 distinct CDR3 sequences in the sample, 93% were seen once. Sequences were obtained from CD8+ T cells from PBMCs. All receptors derive from a human donor with multiple sclerosis.

J is TRBJ2-5 and V is TRBV6-1; TRBD2 matches at 12 bases. CDR3 length: 18 residues. V lost 1 base, J lost 5 bases, and 11 bases stayed unmatched. In germline, CDR1 is MNHNS, CDR2 SASEGT. The CDR3 coding sequence is TGTGCCAGCAGTGAAGAGACTAGCGGGAGCGGAGAGGAGGAGACCCAGTACTTC. It is translated as CASSEETSGSGEEETQYF.

J is TRBJ2-7 and V is TRBV28; no clear D gene. Trimming removed 6 bases at V and 3 bases at J, with 18 bases between. The CDR3 extends over 15 amino acids. CDR1 is MDHEN, CDR2 SYDVKM, per germline. The CDR3 bases are TGTGCCAGCAGCCCCGGGCTGGGCAGAGACTACGAGCAGTACTTC. Translation gives CASSPGLGRDYEQYF. Using reference TRBV28 and TRBJ2-7 for the parts outside the CDR3, the full variable domain is DVKVTQSSRYLVKRTGEKVFLECVQDMDHENMFWYRQDPGLGLRLIYFSYDVKMKEKGDIPEGYSVSREKKERFSLILESASTNQTSMYLCASSPGLGRDYEQYFGPGTRLTVT.

This rearrangement joins TRBV27 to TRBJ2-2, with unresolved D. The CDR3 runs 13 residues. CDR1 and CDR2 (germline): MNHEY, SMNVEV (reference sequence). The V end lost 6 bases, the J end lost 5 bases, and 10 bases lay between the germline ends. The CDR3 region is CASSRTWTGELFF. The CDR3 nucleotides are TGTGCCAGCAGCCGAACATGGACCGGGGAGCTGTTTTTT.

The gene calls are TRBV5-6 and TRBJ2-6; 7 nucleotides agree with TRBD2. Trimming cost V 0 bases and J 4 bases; bases outside gene matches: 7. Germline V gives CDR1 SGHDT, CDR2 YYEEEE. The CDR3 runs 17 residues. The CDR3 nucleotides read TGTGCCAGCAGCTTGGGCCCAGGGACTACGGGGGCCAACGTCCTGACTTTC. This codes for CASSLGPGTTGANVLTF.

The chain recombines TRBV19 with TRBJ2-1, with unresolved D. Germline V gene data show CDR1 as LNHDA and CDR2 as SQIVND (reference sequence). The CDR3 consists of 11 residues. Trimming removed 1 base at V and 9 bases at J, with 4 bases between. CDR3: CASSIGIEQFF. The CDR3 nucleotides are TGTGCCAGTAGTATAGGGATTGAGCAGTTCTTC.

The chain combines TRBV20-1 with TRBJ2-3, with D possibly matching TRBD2 (6 bases). Trimming stripped 8 bases from V and 8 bases from J, with 14 bases between. The CDR3 has 11 residues. In germline, CDR1 is DFQATT, CDR2 SNEGSKA (reference sequence). The CDR3 region has the DNA TGCAGTACCCGCTTGGGGGGTACGCAGTATTTT. It is translated as CSTRLGGTQYF.

CDR3 nucleotide sequence: TGTGCCAGCAGTTTACCCAGGGAAGGGGACTATGGCTACACCTTC. This translates into CASSLPREGDYGYTF. V and J are TRBV12-3 or TRBV12-4 and TRBJ1-2; the D gene is possibly TRBD1 (5 bases). This CDR3 region has 15 residues. The germline V and J ends were trimmed by 2 bases and 3 bases, with 13 bases remaining between them.

The V and J genes are TRBV20-1 and TRBJ2-1; 7 bases align to TRBD1. Germline CDR1 and CDR2: DFQATT and SNEGSKA (reference sequence). There are 15 residues in the CDR3. V dropped 0 bases and J dropped 0; count of bases not matched to a gene: 2. The CDR3 DNA reads as TGCAGTGCTAGAGAGCAGGGGGTCTCCTACAATGAGCAGTTCTTC. It yields the protein CSAREQGVSYNEQFF.

The chain combines TRBV6-5 with TRBJ2-5; TRBD1 might be the D (7 bases). The V gene lost 4 bases and the J gene lost 10 bases, with 22 bases spanning the gap. Germline-derived CDR1 and CDR2 are MNHEY and SVGAGI. The CDR3 covers 15 residues. The CDR3 here is CASSWKTAGGGDQYF. The DNA for the CDR3 is TGTGCCAGCAGTTGGAAAACGGCAGGAGGGGGCGACCAGTACTTC.